This T cell receptor (beta chain) was sequenced during a study of shared clonotypes between healthy human individuals. Across the study: The donor pool was made up of two women and a few men aged 18 to 49.

CDR3 size: 15 residues. Germline CDR1 and CDR2: SGHRS and YFSETQ. The V and J ends lost 1 base and 5 bases, in that order; junction bases with no gene match: 2. This table comes from immunoSEQ multiplex PCR, and its TCRdb copy is limited to in-frame clones, with some not included. The data show about 1.1 million clones, with 75% to 80% seen just once and under 0.65% held by the top ten. This chain connects TRBV5-1 to TRBJ2-3; 12 bases map to TRBD2. The sample taken for sequencing was memory CD4+ T cells from PBMCs. This sample's subset: CD45RA-negative fraction. The clonotype comes from a man between 18 and 35 years old in good health. Some clones in this sample may be carry-over from other donors' samples. The CDR3 spells CASSLTSGRQDTQYF. Written as DNA, the CDR3 is TGCGCCAGCAGCTTGACTAGCGGGAGGCAAGATACGCAGTATTTT.